The present entry profiles one T cell receptor beta chain with its context. Moderate-to-severe activity, CAS at least 3, NOSPECS at least 4 and duration under 3 months characterized donors with ophthalmopathy. The V segment lost 5 bases and the J segment 2 bases; nucleotides outside the gene matches: 15. This CDR3 comprises 18 residues. Germline V CDR1 and CDR2: SEHNR, FQNEAQ (reference sequence). Beta-chain TCR CDR3 regions were amplified from RNA transcripts. The first-round RT-PCR employed HTBI primers together with the Qiagen OneStep RT-PCR kit. A multiplex PCR was then performed as the second round. TCRdb re-called the multiplex PCR reads with MiXCR, one entry per CDR3 protein. Among 45,000 to 60,000 distinct CDR3 sequences listed, roughly half were seen once. This sample is part of a study of Graves' ophthalmopathy and Graves' hyperthyroidism.

This TCR derives from an adult woman with Graves' ophthalmopathy. Sample: peripheral blood. The J gene is TRBJ2-1, the V gene TRBV7-9, with 7 bases matching TRBD2. The CDR3 DNA reads as TGTGCCAGCAGCACTCCGAAGCGGGAACCGTCCCCCTACAATGAGCAGTTCTTC. It encodes CASSTPKREPSPYNEQFF.